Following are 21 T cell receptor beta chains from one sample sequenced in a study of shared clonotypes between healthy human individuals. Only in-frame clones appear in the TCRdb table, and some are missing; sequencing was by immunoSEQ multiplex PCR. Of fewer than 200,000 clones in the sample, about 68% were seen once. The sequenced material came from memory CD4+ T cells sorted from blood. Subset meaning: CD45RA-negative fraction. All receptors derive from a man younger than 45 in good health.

The CDR3 sequence is CASSQEGGTVTGELFF. CDR3 in DNA: TGCGCCAGCAGCCAAGAGGGAGGGACAGTCACCGGGGAGCTGTTTTTT. V usage is TRBV4-3 and J usage is TRBJ2-2; D tentatively fits TRBD1 or TRBD2 (7 bases each). The CDR3 is 16 amino acids. The V end was cut by 0 bases, the J end by 4 bases, with 12 bases between. The germline gives CDR1 LGHNA, CDR2 YSLEER.

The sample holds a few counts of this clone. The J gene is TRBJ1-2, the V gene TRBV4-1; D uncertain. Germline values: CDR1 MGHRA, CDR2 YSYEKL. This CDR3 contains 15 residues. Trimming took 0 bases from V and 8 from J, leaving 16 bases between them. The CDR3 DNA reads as TGCGCCAGCAGCCAAGATGAGTTCTCCCGCTACGGCTACACCTTC. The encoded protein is CASSQDEFSRYGYTF.

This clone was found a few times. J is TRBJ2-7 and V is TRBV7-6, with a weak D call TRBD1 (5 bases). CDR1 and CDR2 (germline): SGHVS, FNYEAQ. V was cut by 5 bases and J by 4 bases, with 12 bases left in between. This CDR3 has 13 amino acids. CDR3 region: CASSAAPGYEQYF. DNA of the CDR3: TGTGCCAGCAGCGCCGCTCCAGGGTACGAGCAGTACTTC.

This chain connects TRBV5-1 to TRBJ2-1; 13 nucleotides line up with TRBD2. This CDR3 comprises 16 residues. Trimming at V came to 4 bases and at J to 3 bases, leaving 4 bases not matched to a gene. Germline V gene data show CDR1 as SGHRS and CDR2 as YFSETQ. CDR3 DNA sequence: TGCGCCAGCAGCAGGGGACTAGCGGGACACTACAATGAGCAGTTCTTC. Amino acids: CASSRGLAGHYNEQFF.

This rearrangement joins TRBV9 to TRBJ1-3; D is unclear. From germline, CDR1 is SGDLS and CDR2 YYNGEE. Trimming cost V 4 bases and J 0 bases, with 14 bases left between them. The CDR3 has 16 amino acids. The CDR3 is CASSFAGSDSGNTIYF. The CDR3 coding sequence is TGTGCCAGCAGCTTCGCGGGCTCTGACTCTGGAAACACCATATATTTT.

The CDR3 reads CASSQDRSRVYEQYF. In DNA form, the CDR3 reads TGCGCCAGCAGCCAAGATCGGAGCAGAGTCTACGAGCAGTACTTC. The chain has TRBV4-3 and TRBJ2-7; no definite D call. Trimming cost V 0 bases and J 3 bases, with 12 bases left between them. CDR3 length: 15 amino acids. The germline V gene has CDR1 LGHNA and CDR2 YSLEER.

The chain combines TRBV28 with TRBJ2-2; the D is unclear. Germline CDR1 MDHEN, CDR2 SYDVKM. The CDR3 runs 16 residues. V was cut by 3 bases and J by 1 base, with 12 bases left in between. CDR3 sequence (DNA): TGTGCCAGCAGTTTCGTACGTCTAGGGAACACCGGGGAGCTGTTTTTT. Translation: CASSFVRLGNTGELFF. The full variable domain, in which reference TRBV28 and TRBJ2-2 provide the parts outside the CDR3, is DVKVTQSSRYLVKRTGEKVFLECVQDMDHENMFWYRQDPGLGLRLIYFSYDVKMKEKGDIPEGYSVSREKKERFSLILESASTNQTSMYLCASSFVRLGNTGELFFGEGSRLTVL.

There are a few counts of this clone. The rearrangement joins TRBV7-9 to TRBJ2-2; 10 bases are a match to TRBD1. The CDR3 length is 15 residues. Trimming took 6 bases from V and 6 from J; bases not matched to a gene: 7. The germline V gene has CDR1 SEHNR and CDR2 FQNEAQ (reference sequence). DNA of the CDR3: TGTGCCAGCAGGCGGACAGGGGGTTTCGCCGGGGAGCTGTTTTTT. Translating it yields CASRRTGGFAGELFF.

The CDR3 region has the DNA TGTGCCAGCAGCCAACGACTGGCCGGGGAGCTGTTTTTT. Translating gives CASSQRLAGELFF. The chain links TRBV14 to TRBJ2-2; D not certain. The germline V gene encodes CDR1 SGHDN and CDR2 FVKESK. The CDR3 totals 13 residues. V dropped 2 bases and J dropped 6 bases, with 7 bases sitting between them.

DNA of the CDR3: TGTGCCAGCAGCTTAGCGTACTACGGGGAGCTGTTTTTT. It is translated as CASSLAYYGELFF. This chain uses TRBV7-2 with TRBJ2-2; D unresolved. Trimming removed 0 bases at V and 7 bases at J, with 6 bases between. Germline loops: CDR1 SGHTA, CDR2 FQGNSA. This CDR3 comprises 13 residues.

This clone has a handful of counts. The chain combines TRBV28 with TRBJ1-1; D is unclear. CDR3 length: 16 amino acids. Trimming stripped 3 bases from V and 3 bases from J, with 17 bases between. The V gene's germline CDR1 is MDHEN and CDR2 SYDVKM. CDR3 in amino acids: CASSLPPPGNHTEAFF. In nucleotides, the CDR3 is TGTGCCAGCAGTTTGCCCCCCCCGGGTAATCACACTGAAGCTTTCTTT.

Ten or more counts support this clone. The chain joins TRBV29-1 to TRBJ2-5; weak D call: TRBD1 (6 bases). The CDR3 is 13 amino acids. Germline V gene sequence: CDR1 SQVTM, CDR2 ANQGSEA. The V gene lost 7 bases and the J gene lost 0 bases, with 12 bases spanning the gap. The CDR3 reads CSGGQTYQETQYF. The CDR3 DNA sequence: TGCAGCGGTGGACAGACGTACCAAGAGACCCAGTACTTC.

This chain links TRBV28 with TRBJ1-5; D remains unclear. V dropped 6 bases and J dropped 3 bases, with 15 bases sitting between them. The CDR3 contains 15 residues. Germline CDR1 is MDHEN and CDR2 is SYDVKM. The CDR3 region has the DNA TGTGCCAGCAGGTTAGGAGGGCCAGACAATCAGCCCCAGCATTTT. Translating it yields CASRLGGPDNQPQHF.

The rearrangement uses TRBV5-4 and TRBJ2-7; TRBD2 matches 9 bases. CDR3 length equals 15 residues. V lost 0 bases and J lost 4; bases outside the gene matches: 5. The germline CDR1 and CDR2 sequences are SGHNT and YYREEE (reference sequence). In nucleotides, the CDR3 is TGTGCCAGCAGCTTGGTGGCTAGCGGGAATTACGAGCAGTACTTC. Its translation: CASSLVASGNYEQYF.

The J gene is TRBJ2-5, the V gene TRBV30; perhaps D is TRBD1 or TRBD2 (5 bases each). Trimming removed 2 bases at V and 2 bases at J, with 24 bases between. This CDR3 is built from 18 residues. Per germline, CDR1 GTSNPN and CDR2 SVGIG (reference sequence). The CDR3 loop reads CAWSPDRLRLPGQETQYF. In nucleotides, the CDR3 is TGTGCCTGGAGTCCCGACAGACTAAGACTACCTGGGCAAGAGACCCAGTACTTC.

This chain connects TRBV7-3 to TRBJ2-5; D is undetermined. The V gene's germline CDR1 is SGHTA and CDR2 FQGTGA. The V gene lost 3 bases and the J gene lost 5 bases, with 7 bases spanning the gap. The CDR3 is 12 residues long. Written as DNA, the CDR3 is TGTGCCAGCAGCTTGAACGGGGAGACCCAGTACTTC. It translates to CASSLNGETQYF.

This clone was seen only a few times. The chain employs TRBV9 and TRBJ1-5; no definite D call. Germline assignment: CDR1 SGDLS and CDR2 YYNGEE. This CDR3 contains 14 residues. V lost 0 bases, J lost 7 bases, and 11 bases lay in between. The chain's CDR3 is CASSVDWVGQPQHF. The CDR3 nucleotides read TGTGCCAGCAGCGTAGATTGGGTTGGGCAGCCCCAGCATTTT.

CDR3 coding DNA: TGTGCCAGCAGTGAACTAGGGGGCTCTCGGGAGACCCAGTACTTC. Its protein product is CASSELGGSRETQYF. This chain joins TRBV6-1 and TRBJ2-5; 7 nucleotides line up with TRBD1. CDR1 is MNHNS, CDR2 SASEGT, per germline. The CDR3 loop spans 15 amino acids. V trimming: 2 bases; J trimming: 5 bases; junction bases outside the gene matches: 8.

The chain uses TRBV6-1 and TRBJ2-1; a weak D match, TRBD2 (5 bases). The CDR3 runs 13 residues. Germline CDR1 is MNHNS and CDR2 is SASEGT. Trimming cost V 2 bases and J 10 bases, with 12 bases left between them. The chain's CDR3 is CASSEPGKLEQFF. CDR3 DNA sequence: TGTGCCAGCAGTGAACCGGGGAAGCTCGAGCAGTTCTTC.

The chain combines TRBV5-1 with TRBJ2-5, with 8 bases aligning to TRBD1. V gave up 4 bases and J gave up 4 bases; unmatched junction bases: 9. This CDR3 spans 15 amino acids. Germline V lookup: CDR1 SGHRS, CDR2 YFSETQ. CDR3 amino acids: CASSQSGTGGETQYF. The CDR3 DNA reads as TGCGCCAGCAGCCAATCCGGGACAGGAGGAGAGACCCAGTACTTC.

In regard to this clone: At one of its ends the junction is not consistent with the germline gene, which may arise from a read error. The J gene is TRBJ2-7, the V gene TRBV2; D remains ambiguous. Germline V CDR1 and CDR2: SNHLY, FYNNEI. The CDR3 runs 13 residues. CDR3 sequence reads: CASREEGSYEQYF. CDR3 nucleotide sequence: TGTGCCAGCCGTGAGGAAGGCTCCTACGAGCAGTACTTC.